This T cell receptor (beta chain) came from a study of T cell clones after liver transplantation. Study information: Three of eight recipients were HCV-positive; others had non-autoimmune, non-viral indications. Samples came pre-transplant, pre-randomization before withdrawal, and post-randomization after withdrawal ended. Study-level findings and limits: In 5 of 8 subjects, circulating graft-donor-reactive CD4 TCRbeta sequences fell significantly after transplant.

A note on this clone: What it recognizes is unknown.

Only in-frame clones appear in the TCRdb table, and some are missing; sequencing was by immunoSEQ multiplex PCR. The table records approximately 68,000 clones, over 70% of them present only once. Unstimulated PBMCs were sorted into CD3+CD4+ and CD3+CD8+ populations. Source: CD4+ T cells from blood, taken before liver transplant. This sequence originates from a human donor who received a liver transplant.

In nucleotides, the CDR3 is TGTGCCAGCAGCTTAGGGGGGGCATTCAATCAGCCCCAGCATTTT. Protein product: CASSLGGAFNQPQHF. This chain uses TRBV7-9 with TRBJ1-5; perhaps TRBD1 as D (6 bases). Germline loops: CDR1 SEHNR, CDR2 FQNEAQ (reference sequence). V shed 1 base and J shed 3 bases, with 10 bases lying between them. CDR3 length: 15 amino acids.